A selection of T cell receptor beta chains follows, all from one sample in a study of OX40 agonist ivuxolimab in advanced cancers. TCRdb's table, derived via immunoSEQ multiplex PCR, lists solely in-frame clones and lacks some. The data show 80,000 to 90,000 clones, around 80% seen once. The source was CD4+ or CD8+ T cells sorted from blood, collected in a trial of the OX40 agonist ivuxolimab. Source of these receptors: an adult with an advanced solid tumor such as melanoma, head and neck, liver or kidney cancer. Each CDR3 is given with its conserved first and last residue. The order of the fields is D gene, J gene, clone size, V gene, CDR3 protein, CDR3 DNA. D genes are given only for firm matches. Only part of the rows carry a size: once, few, many, or a class if the clone is expanded.

d_call: -; j_call: TRBJ1-2; clone_size: -; v_call: TRBV6-1; cdr3_aa: CASSEQWYYGYTF; cdr3_nt: TGTGCCAGCAGTGAACAGTGGTACTATGGCTACACCTTC
d_call: -; j_call: TRBJ1-6; clone_size: -; v_call: TRBV19; cdr3_aa: CASSGTRFNSPLHF; cdr3_nt: TGTGCCAGTTCCGGGACAAGATTTAATTCACCCCTCCACTTT
d_call: -; j_call: TRBJ1-2; clone_size: -; v_call: TRBV28; cdr3_aa: CASSLPGFYGYTF; cdr3_nt: TGTGCCAGCAGTTTACCGGGATTCTATGGCTACACCTTC
d_call: -; j_call: TRBJ1-1; clone_size: -; v_call: TRBV18; cdr3_aa: CASSPYTSGNTEAFF; cdr3_nt: TGTGCCAGCTCACCTTATACATCTGGGAACACTGAAGCTTTCTTT
d_call: TRBD1; j_call: TRBJ1-1; clone_size: -; v_call: TRBV28; cdr3_aa: CASSPPGGNTEAFF; cdr3_nt: TGTGCCAGCAGTCCTCCAGGGGGGAACACTGAAGCTTTCTTT
d_call: TRBD1; j_call: TRBJ2-7; clone_size: -; v_call: TRBV9; cdr3_aa: CASSVAPTGDAYEQYF; cdr3_nt: TGTGCCAGCAGCGTAGCCCCTACAGGGGACGCCTACGAGCAGTACTTC
d_call: -; j_call: TRBJ1-6; clone_size: -; v_call: TRBV5-1; cdr3_aa: CASSLAGSYNSPLHF; cdr3_nt: TGCGCCAGCAGCTTGGCCGGATCCTATAATTCACCCCTCCACTTT
d_call: -; j_call: TRBJ2-2; clone_size: -; v_call: TRBV28; cdr3_aa: CASSLSDTGELFF; cdr3_nt: TGTGCCAGCAGTTTGAGTGACACCGGGGAGCTGTTTTTT
d_call: TRBD2; j_call: TRBJ2-7; clone_size: few; v_call: TRBV7-2; cdr3_aa: CASSLGVGTRVRYEQYF; cdr3_nt: TGTGCCAGCAGCTTAGGAGTGGGGACTAGAGTGAGGTACGAGCAGTACTTC
d_call: -; j_call: TRBJ1-1; clone_size: -; v_call: TRBV30; cdr3_aa: CAWSREDTEAFF; cdr3_nt: TGTGCCTGGAGCAGGGAGGACACTGAAGCTTTCTTT
d_call: -; j_call: TRBJ1-5; clone_size: -; v_call: TRBV7-3; cdr3_aa: CASSLTSGVQPQHF; cdr3_nt: TGTGCCAGCAGCTTAACCTCAGGGGTTCAGCCCCAGCATTTT
d_call: TRBD1; j_call: TRBJ2-2; clone_size: -; v_call: TRBV9; cdr3_aa: CASSVADRGNTGELFF; cdr3_nt: TGTGCCAGCAGCGTAGCTGACAGGGGCAACACCGGGGAGCTGTTTTTT
d_call: TRBD1; j_call: TRBJ1-2; clone_size: -; v_call: TRBV7-2; cdr3_aa: CASSFDRVGGYTF; cdr3_nt: TGTGCCAGCAGCTTCGACAGGGTCGGTGGCTACACCTTC
d_call: -; j_call: TRBJ1-6; clone_size: -; v_call: TRBV9; cdr3_aa: CASSVADRPDNSPLHF; cdr3_nt: TGTGCCAGCAGCGTAGCCGACAGGCCGGATAATTCACCCCTCCACTTT
d_call: -; j_call: TRBJ1-3; clone_size: -; v_call: TRBV2; cdr3_aa: CASSGGSSGNTIYF; cdr3_nt: TGTGCCAGCAGTGGTGGGAGCTCTGGAAACACCATATATTTT
d_call: -; j_call: TRBJ1-2; clone_size: -; v_call: TRBV16; cdr3_aa: CASSQIGVDGYTF; cdr3_nt: TGTGCCAGCAGCCAAATCGGGGTGGATGGCTACACCTTC
d_call: TRBD1; j_call: TRBJ1-1; clone_size: -; v_call: TRBV2; cdr3_aa: CASSGQGGTEAFF; cdr3_nt: TGTGCCAGCAGCGGGCAGGGGGGCACTGAAGCTTTCTTT
d_call: -; j_call: TRBJ1-4; clone_size: once; v_call: TRBV5-5; cdr3_aa: CASYEKLFF; cdr3_nt: TGTGCCAGCTATGAAAAACTGTTTTTT
d_call: -; j_call: TRBJ1-6; clone_size: once; v_call: TRBV28; cdr3_aa: CASSNSAFYNSPLHF; cdr3_nt: TGTGCCAGCAGTAACTCAGCTTTCTATAATTCACCCCTCCACTTT
d_call: TRBD1; j_call: TRBJ1-2; clone_size: -; v_call: TRBV7-9; cdr3_aa: CASTLPWTGSGYTF; cdr3_nt: TGTGCCAGCACCCTACCGTGGACAGGGAGCGGCTACACCTTC
d_call: -; j_call: TRBJ1-1; clone_size: -; v_call: TRBV7-3; cdr3_aa: CASSLGGTGTEAFF; cdr3_nt: TGTGCCAGCAGCTTAGGAGGGACTGGCACTGAAGCTTTCTTT
d_call: -; j_call: TRBJ1-2; clone_size: -; v_call: TRBV28; cdr3_aa: CASSSMGRSIYGYTF; cdr3_nt: TGTGCCAGCAGCTCTATGGGCAGATCTATCTATGGCTACACCTTC
d_call: -; j_call: TRBJ1-2; clone_size: few; v_call: TRBV18; cdr3_aa: CASSESKGNYGYTF; cdr3_nt: TGTGCCAGCTCAGAATCCAAAGGGAACTATGGCTACACCTTC
d_call: -; j_call: TRBJ2-3; clone_size: -; v_call: TRBV4-2; cdr3_aa: CASSQDGTTDTQYF; cdr3_nt: TGTGCCAGCAGCCAAGATGGAACCACAGATACGCAGTATTTT
d_call: -; j_call: TRBJ2-5; clone_size: -; v_call: TRBV29-1; cdr3_aa: CSAAEQETQYF; cdr3_nt: TGCAGCGCCGCCGAGCAAGAGACCCAGTACTTC
d_call: TRBD2; j_call: TRBJ2-7; clone_size: -; v_call: TRBV5-6; cdr3_aa: CASTPWGLAGGTYEQYF; cdr3_nt: TGTGCCAGCACTCCTTGGGGACTAGCGGGGGGTACTTACGAGCAGTACTTC
d_call: TRBD1; j_call: TRBJ2-5; clone_size: -; v_call: TRBV5-1; cdr3_aa: CASSPGDRGRQETQYF; cdr3_nt: TGCGCCAGCAGCCCGGGGGACAGGGGGCGCCAAGAGACCCAGTACTTC
d_call: -; j_call: TRBJ1-6; clone_size: -; v_call: TRBV10-1; cdr3_aa: CASSERVNSPLHF; cdr3_nt: TGCGCCAGCAGTGAGAGGGTTAATTCACCCCTCCACTTT
d_call: TRBD1; j_call: TRBJ1-2; clone_size: -; v_call: TRBV7-8; cdr3_aa: CASSLDRDYGYTF; cdr3_nt: TGTGCCAGCAGCTTGGACAGGGACTATGGCTACACCTTC
d_call: TRBD1; j_call: TRBJ2-5; clone_size: -; v_call: TRBV19; cdr3_aa: CASSMRTGQETQYF; cdr3_nt: TGTGCCAGTAGTATGCGGACAGGACAAGAGACCCAGTACTTC
d_call: TRBD1; j_call: TRBJ1-2; clone_size: -; v_call: TRBV28; cdr3_aa: CASSSPDRGLANYGYTF; cdr3_nt: TGTGCCAGCAGTTCTCCGGACAGGGGGTTAGCTAACTATGGCTACACCTTC
d_call: -; j_call: TRBJ1-3; clone_size: once; v_call: TRBV5-8; cdr3_aa: CASSSGGRGNTIYF; cdr3_nt: TGTGCCAGCAGCTCCGGGGGCCGGGGAAACACCATATATTTT
d_call: TRBD1; j_call: TRBJ2-6; clone_size: -; v_call: TRBV9; cdr3_aa: CASSFDRGQPGANVLTF; cdr3_nt: TGTGCCAGCAGCTTTGACAGGGGCCAGCCCGGGGCCAACGTCCTGACTTTC
d_call: -; j_call: TRBJ2-5; clone_size: -; v_call: TRBV6-5; cdr3_aa: CASSSLTGQETQYF; cdr3_nt: TGTGCCAGCAGTTCCTTGACGGGTCAAGAGACCCAGTACTTC
d_call: -; j_call: TRBJ2-7; clone_size: -; v_call: TRBV28; cdr3_aa: CASHQGRDYEQYF; cdr3_nt: TGTGCCAGCCATCAGGGGCGAGATTACGAGCAGTACTTC
d_call: -; j_call: TRBJ2-3; clone_size: once; v_call: TRBV6-5; cdr3_aa: CASSSTRDFSDTQYF; cdr3_nt: TGTGCCAGCAGTTCCACCCGGGACTTCTCGGATACGCAGTATTTT
d_call: -; j_call: TRBJ2-3; clone_size: few; v_call: TRBV21-1; cdr3_aa: CASSKNRQPGTDTQYF; cdr3_nt: TGTGCCAGCAGCAAGAACCGACAGCCCGGCACAGATACGCAGTATTTT
d_call: TRBD1; j_call: TRBJ2-2; clone_size: -; v_call: TRBV7-7; cdr3_aa: CASSSGQGEATGELFF; cdr3_nt: TGTGCCAGCAGCTCGGGACAGGGGGAGGCCACCGGGGAGCTGTTTTTT
d_call: -; j_call: TRBJ2-5; clone_size: -; v_call: TRBV7-2; cdr3_aa: CASSLGQGQETQYF; cdr3_nt: TGTGCCAGCTCCCTTGGGCAGGGGCAAGAGACCCAGTACTTC
d_call: -; j_call: TRBJ1-4; clone_size: few; v_call: TRBV5-4; cdr3_aa: CASSVAQGEKLFF; cdr3_nt: TGTGCCAGCAGCGTGGCACAGGGTGAAAAACTGTTTTTT
d_call: TRBD1; j_call: TRBJ2-7; clone_size: -; v_call: TRBV11-2; cdr3_aa: CASSRTGTAVYEQYF; cdr3_nt: TGTGCCAGCAGCCGAACCGGGACAGCGGTGTACGAGCAGTACTTC
d_call: -; j_call: TRBJ2-7; clone_size: -; v_call: TRBV18; cdr3_aa: CASSPVTDSYEQYF; cdr3_nt: TGTGCCAGCTCCCCGGTGACAGACTCCTACGAGCAGTACTTC
d_call: -; j_call: TRBJ1-2; clone_size: -; v_call: TRBV19; cdr3_aa: CASSVVNYGYTF; cdr3_nt: TGTGCCAGTAGTGTGGTTAACTATGGCTACACCTTC
d_call: -; j_call: TRBJ1-2; clone_size: once; v_call: TRBV28; cdr3_aa: CASSLGRWGGYTF; cdr3_nt: TGTGCCAGCAGCCTGGGACGATGGGGTGGCTACACCTTC
d_call: TRBD1; j_call: TRBJ2-7; clone_size: -; v_call: TRBV7-2; cdr3_aa: CASSRGTAPHDEQYF; cdr3_nt: TGTGCCAGCAGCAGAGGGACAGCCCCCCACGACGAGCAGTACTTC
d_call: -; j_call: TRBJ2-1; clone_size: once; v_call: TRBV21-1; cdr3_aa: CASSKVTEKFSYNEQFF; cdr3_nt: TGTGCCAGCAGCAAAGTCACAGAAAAATTCTCCTACAATGAGCAGTTCTTC
d_call: -; j_call: TRBJ2-2; clone_size: -; v_call: TRBV5-6; cdr3_aa: CASSSVVAGELFF; cdr3_nt: TGTGCCAGCAGCTCGGTCGTGGCCGGGGAGCTGTTTTTT
d_call: -; j_call: TRBJ2-2; clone_size: few; v_call: TRBV7-3; cdr3_aa: CASSLAHTGELFF; cdr3_nt: TGTGCCAGCAGCTTGGCCCACACCGGGGAGCTGTTTTTT
d_call: -; j_call: TRBJ2-7; clone_size: -; v_call: TRBV5-1; cdr3_aa: CASSVYGARSGYEQYF; cdr3_nt: TGCGCCAGCAGTGTGTACGGGGCTCGGAGCGGCTACGAGCAGTACTTC
d_call: -; j_call: TRBJ1-4; clone_size: -; v_call: TRBV7-2; cdr3_aa: CASSQTSGAGELFF; cdr3_nt: TGTGCCAGCAGCCAGACCTCTGGGGCAGGAGAACTGTTTTTT
d_call: -; j_call: TRBJ1-4; clone_size: once; v_call: TRBV23-1; cdr3_aa: CASSPSHGGLSEKLFF; cdr3_nt: TGCGCCAGCAGTCCATCTCACGGGGGGCTAAGTGAAAAACTGTTTTTT
d_call: TRBD1; j_call: TRBJ1-1; clone_size: -; v_call: TRBV9; cdr3_aa: CASSATQGKNTEAFF; cdr3_nt: TGTGCCAGCAGTGCAACACAGGGGAAGAACACTGAAGCTTTCTTT
d_call: TRBD1; j_call: TRBJ1-2; clone_size: -; v_call: TRBV9; cdr3_aa: CASSVASGDRTYGYTF; cdr3_nt: TGTGCCAGCAGCGTAGCTTCCGGGGACAGGACCTATGGCTACACCTTC
d_call: TRBD2; j_call: TRBJ2-3; clone_size: -; v_call: TRBV19; cdr3_aa: CASSIELVGLAGGDTQYF; cdr3_nt: TGTGCCAGTAGTATAGAACTAGTGGGACTAGCGGGGGGAGATACGCAGTATTTT
d_call: -; j_call: TRBJ1-2; clone_size: few; v_call: TRBV5-4; cdr3_aa: CASSRPGTADESYTF; cdr3_nt: TGTGCCAGCAGCCGCCCCGGGACGGCGGATGAGAGCTACACCTTC
d_call: -; j_call: TRBJ1-4; clone_size: -; v_call: TRBV2; cdr3_aa: CASTGTPSNEKLFF; cdr3_nt: TGTGCCAGCACCGGGACTCCCTCTAATGAAAAACTGTTTTTT